This T cell receptor (beta chain) was identified in a study of T cell clonality in common variable immunodeficiency. Points from the study as a whole: CVID subjects shared fewer TCRbeta clones than healthy controls did.

The V gene's germline CDR1 is SNHLY and CDR2 FYNNEI. The CDR3 is 13 amino acids. V lost 2 bases and J lost 8, with 11 bases in between. Ten or more counts support this clone. Its antigen remains unidentified. Read sequence stops 3 residues before the CDR3 end, and the germline J gene provides the missing end. CVID and control samples used equivalent genomic DNA input. Data came from immunoSEQ multiplex PCR; TCRdb stores just in-frame clones and leaves some out. The sample lists roughly 55,000 clones, none appearing once, the ten largest making up about 5.7%. This clonotype was obtained from a person between 18 and 75 years old in good health. The specimen sequenced was peripheral blood mononuclear cells. V is TRBV2 and J is TRBJ2-3; TRBD2 is a possible D gene (6 bases). The chain's CDR3 is CASSEWPSVTQYF. The CDR3 DNA, read in part, is TGTGCCAGCAGTGAATGGCCTAGCGTTACG.